Following are 31 T cell receptor beta chains from one sample sequenced in a study of T cell repertoires in cytomegalovirus infection. These TCRs are of unknown antigen specificity. Using its own MiXCR run on the reads, TCRdb lists one record per CDR3 protein. The repertoire holds some 500,000 distinct CDR3 sequences, with approximately 40% as singletons. The sample here was cultured PBMCs, taken from culture after CMV antigen stimulation. These receptors all come from a human donor in good health (CMV status not recorded). Some clones in this sample may be carry-over from other donors' samples.

This clonotype was seen only a few times. V is TRBV2 and J is TRBJ2-7; the match to TRBD1 covers 7 bases. The CDR3 length is 16 residues. Germline CDR1 reads SNHLY; CDR2 reads FYNNEI. V shed 6 bases, J shed 5 bases, and the junction held 16 bases outside the gene matches. The CDR3 DNA sequence: TGTGCCAGCAGCGGCACGCCGGGACAGTTGATCCACGAGCAGTACTTC. Encoded protein: CASSGTPGQLIHEQYF.

The chain carries TRBV7-2 and TRBJ2-5; 7 bases fit TRBD1. The V and J ends lost 2 bases and 5 bases, in that order; junction bases with no gene match: 5. Germline loops: CDR1 SGHTA, CDR2 FQGNSA. The CDR3 loop spans 14 amino acids. The CDR3 DNA reads as TGTGCCAGCAGCTTATCCGGGACAGTGGAGACCCAGTACTTC. This encodes CASSLSGTVETQYF.

This chain connects TRBV6-6 to TRBJ2-3, with 7 bases that match TRBD2. Germline-derived CDR1 and CDR2 are MNHNY and SVGAGI (reference sequence). Trimming took 5 bases from V and 3 from J; bases not matched to a gene: 5. This CDR3 is 14 amino acids long. CDR3 protein: CASSTPGLTDTQYF. CDR3 bases: TGTGCCAGCAGTACCCCGGGACTAACAGATACGCAGTATTTT.

V gene TRBV6-5 combines with J gene TRBJ2-5; D uncertain. Germline loops: CDR1 MNHEY, CDR2 SVGAGI. The length of the CDR3 is 12 residues. Trimming removed 4 bases from V and 5 bases from J, with 8 bases in between. Written as DNA, the CDR3 is TGTGCCAGCAGTTCTTCAAGTGAGACCCAGTACTTC. Translated, it gives CASSSSSETQYF.

Many counts were recorded for this clonotype. The chain is built from TRBV7-2 and TRBJ2-5; D may be TRBD2 (6 bases). CDR3 size: 18 residues. The germline CDR1 and CDR2 sequences are SGHTA and FQGNSA. The V end lost 5 bases, the J end lost 5 bases, and 27 bases lay between the germline ends. Here the CDR3 reads CASSLRGLRTLATETQYF. The CDR3 nucleotides read TGTGCCAGCAGCCTTAGGGGACTGCGAACGTTAGCAACCGAGACCCAGTACTTC.

The rearrangement joins TRBV13 to TRBJ2-1, with D possibly being TRBD2 (6 bases). The ends were cut back, 4 bases at V and 1 base at J, with 20 bases in the middle. Per germline, CDR1 PRHDT and CDR2 FYEKMQ (reference sequence). The CDR3 totals 18 residues. The CDR3 reads CASSSMSGLAPSYNEQFF. The CDR3 DNA is TGTGCCAGCAGCTCCATGTCCGGCCTAGCGCCGTCCTACAATGAGCAGTTCTTC.

This chain uses TRBV7-9 with TRBJ2-4, with 7 positions matching TRBD2. The germline V gene encodes CDR1 SEHNR and CDR2 FQNEAQ (reference sequence). Trimming at V came to 5 bases and at J to 8 bases, leaving 6 bases not matched to a gene. The CDR3 extends over 13 amino acids. This CDR3 reads CASSSSGADIQYF. CDR3 coding DNA: TGTGCCAGCAGCAGCAGCGGGGCAGACATTCAGTACTTC.

The genes are TRBV6-5 and TRBJ2-5; D is undetermined. With 4 bases removed from V and 4 bases from J, the gap between germline ends came to 13 bases. The CDR3 runs to 14 residues. The germline V gene encodes CDR1 MNHEY and CDR2 SVGAGI. CDR3 nucleotide sequence: TGTGCCAGCAGTTCGGCCGTCGACGGAGAGACCCAGTACTTC. Encoded protein: CASSSAVDGETQYF.

This clonotype was recorded a few times. The chain couples TRBV6-2 or TRBV6-3 to TRBJ1-1; D remains unclear. This CDR3 comprises 15 residues. CDR1 is MNHEY and CDR2 is SVGEGT in the germline V gene. Trimming cost V 5 bases and J 0 bases, with 13 bases left between them. The CDR3 nucleotides are TGTGCCAGCAGTCACGGCGGGGTCCTGAACACTGAAGCTTTCTTT. Protein: CASSHGGVLNTEAFF.

This clonotype has a handful of counts. The rearrangement links TRBV12-3 or TRBV12-4 to TRBJ1-3; no reliable D call. V was shortened by 7 bases and J by 8 bases, with 15 bases between the two germline ends. The CDR3 has 13 amino acids. The DNA for the CDR3 is TGTGCCAGCAACCAGTATTCCTCGGACACCATATATTTT. Protein: CASNQYSSDTIYF.

The chain combines TRBV7-2 with TRBJ1-1; 7 nucleotides align to TRBD1. With V trimmed by 4 bases and J by 3 bases, 5 bases remained unmatched. There are 14 residues in the CDR3. Germline CDR1 reads SGHTA; CDR2 reads FQGNSA. The CDR3 nucleotides read TGTGCCAGCAGCTCCGACAGGGTTTACACTGAAGCTTTCTTT. Protein product: CASSSDRVYTEAFF. Complete variable domain (other parts from reference TRBV7-2 and TRBJ1-1): GAGVSQSPSNKVTEKGKDVELRCDPISGHTALYWYRQSLGQGLEFLIYFQGNSAPDKSGLPSDRFSAERTGGSVSTLTIQRTQQEDSAVYLCASSSDRVYTEAFFGQGTRLTVV.

In this sample, this clonotype turned up many times. The J gene is TRBJ2-7, the V gene TRBV7-2, with 8 bases matching TRBD2. Trimming removed 3 bases from V and 3 bases from J; junction bases left unmatched: 4. There are 14 residues in the CDR3. Germline CDR1 reads SGHTA; CDR2 reads FQGNSA. CDR3 bases: TGTGCCAGCAGCTTGACGGGACTAGTCTACGAGCAGTACTTC. Protein sequence: CASSLTGLVYEQYF.

This clonotype turned up a few times. V usage is TRBV7-9 and J usage is TRBJ2-5, with D tentatively TRBD1 (5 bases). Germline lookup yields CDR1 SEHNR and CDR2 FQNEAQ (reference sequence). Trimming stripped 5 bases from V and 4 bases from J, with 11 bases between. CDR3 length: 13 amino acids. The CDR3 spells CASSARVSETQYF. The CDR3 bases are TGTGCCAGCAGCGCCAGGGTTTCAGAGACCCAGTACTTC.

This clonotype was picked up a small number of times. This sequence joins TRBV5-1 and TRBJ2-2; no reliable D call. CDR1 and CDR2 from the germline V gene are SGHRS and YFSETQ. The CDR3 runs to 13 residues. Trimming shortened V by 4 bases and J by 0 bases, and 4 bases separated the two germline ends. As DNA, the CDR3 is TGCGCCAGCAGCCAGTCGAACACCGGGGAGCTGTTTTTT. Translating gives CASSQSNTGELFF.

The V call is TRBV6-2 or TRBV6-3, the J call TRBJ2-3; D is undetermined. The germline gives CDR1 MNHEY, CDR2 SVGEGT. The CDR3 extends over 13 amino acids. The V end lost 7 bases, the J end lost 0 bases, and 8 bases lay between the germline ends. The CDR3 region has the DNA TGTGCCAGCATCGCGCCAAGCACAGATACGCAGTATTTT. Translating it yields CASIAPSTDTQYF.

This chain connects TRBV5-4 to TRBJ2-7, with a possible D match to TRBD2 (6 bases). The CDR3 runs 12 residues. CDR1 and CDR2 from the germline V gene are SGHNT and YYREEE (reference sequence). Trimming took off 4 bases at V and 9 bases at J, with 14 bases between the two ends. CDR3: CASSGGLPGQYF. The CDR3, as DNA: TGTGCCAGCAGCGGGGGACTGCCGGGGCAGTACTTC. Together with reference TRBV5-4 and TRBJ2-7, the CDR3 gives the full variable domain: ETGVTQSPTHLIKTRGQQVTLRCSSQSGHNTVSWYQQALGQGPQFIFQYYREEENGRGNFPPRFSGLQFPNYSSELNVNALELDDSALYLCASSGGLPGQYFGPGTRLTVT.

The chain joins TRBV7-9 to TRBJ1-4; weak D call: TRBD1 (5 bases). This CDR3 contains 13 residues. V lost 5 bases and J 8 bases, leaving 12 bases between the germline ends. Germline V lookup: CDR1 SEHNR, CDR2 FQNEAQ (reference sequence). CDR3 sequence (DNA): TGTGCCAGCAGCACAGGAACGGGCGAAAAACTGTTTTTT. The encoded protein is CASSTGTGEKLFF.

J is TRBJ2-7 and V is TRBV6-1; no firm D call. The germline V gene has CDR1 MNHNS and CDR2 SASEGT. V was cut by 2 bases and J by 3 bases, with 8 bases left in between. This CDR3 region has 13 residues. CDR3 DNA sequence: TGTGCCAGCAGTGAATTCTACAGCTACGAGCAGTACTTC. Its protein product is CASSEFYSYEQYF.

This clonotype was found many times. The rearrangement joins TRBV7-8 to TRBJ1-5; a possible D gene is TRBD1 (6 bases). Trimming took off 4 bases at V and 4 bases at J, with 11 bases between the two ends. This CDR3 is 14 amino acids long. Germline CDR1 is SGHVS and CDR2 is FQNEAQ. CDR3 nucleotides: TGTGCCAGCAGCTCGTCGACAGGAAATCAGCCCCAGCATTTT. Translated: CASSSSTGNQPQHF. Using reference TRBV7-8 and TRBJ1-5 for the parts outside the CDR3, the full variable domain is GAGVSQSPRYKVAKRGQDVALRCDPISGHVSLFWYQQALGQGPEFLTYFQNEAQLDKSGLPSDRFFAERPEGSVSTLKIQRTQQEDSAVYLCASSSSTGNQPQHFGDGTRLSIL.

The chain links TRBV5-4 to TRBJ2-5; D perhaps matches TRBD1 (6 bases). V shed 4 bases and J shed 1 base, with 11 bases lying between them. CDR1 SGHNT and CDR2 YYREEE come from the germline V gene (reference sequence). The CDR3 spans 14 residues. The DNA of the CDR3 is TGTGCCAGCAGCCGTACAGGGTTCCAAGAGACCCAGTACTTC. Translated, it gives CASSRTGFQETQYF.

This clonotype was detected ten times or more. The rearrangement links TRBV7-2 to TRBJ2-7; no clear D. The CDR3 totals 14 residues. CDR1 SGHTA and CDR2 FQGNSA come from the germline V gene. V dropped 5 bases and J dropped 2 bases, with 13 bases sitting between them. CDR3 residues: CASSPTGRPYEQYF. The CDR3 region has the DNA TGTGCCAGCAGCCCAACGGGCAGGCCCTACGAGCAGTACTTC.

This clonotype has more than one count but fewer than ten. V usage is TRBV7-9 and J usage is TRBJ2-7; 8 nucleotides line up with TRBD2. The trim removed 6 bases at V and 3 bases at J, leaving 7 bases unmatched. The CDR3 has 14 residues. The V gene's germline CDR1 is SEHNR and CDR2 FQNEAQ (reference sequence). The CDR3 coding sequence is TGTGCCAGCAGAGACTTAGGGACTAGCTACGAGCAGTACTTC. Translated: CASRDLGTSYEQYF.

Here the CDR3 reads CSARGGNLFGGAFF. CDR3 DNA sequence: TGCAGTGCTAGAGGAGGGAACCTCTTTGGGGGAGCTTTCTTT. The rearrangement joins TRBV20-1 to TRBJ1-1; D may be TRBD1 (5 bases). With 1 base removed from V and 10 bases from J, the gap between germline ends came to 19 bases. The CDR3 is made up of 14 amino acids. Germline values: CDR1 DFQATT, CDR2 SNEGSKA (reference sequence).

There are a few counts of this clonotype. The rearrangement uses TRBV6-6 and TRBJ2-2; D is unresolved. The CDR3 is 12 residues long. CDR1 MNHNY and CDR2 SVGAGI come from the germline V gene (reference sequence). The V and J ends lost 7 bases and 6 bases respectively, with 9 bases between them. CDR3 residues: CASIEVPGELFF. CDR3 in DNA: TGTGCCAGCATTGAGGTTCCCGGGGAGCTGTTTTTT.

The V and J genes are TRBV7-2 and TRBJ2-3; 7 bases agree with TRBD2. This CDR3 has 16 amino acids. Germline lookup yields CDR1 SGHTA and CDR2 FQGNSA. V lost 3 bases and J lost 4; bases outside the gene matches: 10. The CDR3 DNA reads as TGTGCCAGCAGCTTTAGCTCCGCGGGAGTTGCAGATACGCAGTATTTT. Translation gives CASSFSSAGVADTQYF.

The chain links TRBV11-2 to TRBJ1-1; maybe TRBD1 (6 bases). CDR3 length: 16 residues. Germline V lookup: CDR1 SGHAT, CDR2 FQNNGV. Trimming removed 0 bases at V and 1 base at J, with 12 bases between. The CDR3 sequence is CASSLEEAGENTEAFF. In DNA, the CDR3 is TGTGCCAGCAGCTTAGAGGAAGCAGGGGAGAACACTGAAGCTTTCTTT.

This clonotype has ten or more counts. This chain uses TRBV7-2 with TRBJ2-5; possibly TRBD1 or TRBD2 for D (6 bases each). Germline CDR1 and CDR2: SGHTA and FQGNSA. Trimming took 2 bases from V and 5 from J, leaving 12 bases between them. The CDR3 loop spans 14 amino acids. This chain's CDR3 is CASSLPGGWETQYF. CDR3 coding DNA: TGTGCCAGCAGCTTACCCGGGGGCTGGGAGACCCAGTACTTC.

The chain uses TRBV7-9 and TRBJ1-1; no clear D gene. The CDR3 is 13 residues long. The germline CDR1 and CDR2 sequences are SEHNR and FQNEAQ (reference sequence). V was clipped by 1 base and J by 8 bases, with 11 bases between them. As DNA, the CDR3 is TGTGCCAGCAGCTTAGACATGGGTCCCGAAGCTTTCTTT. Encoded protein: CASSLDMGPEAFF.

The CDR3 reads CASSLQVIHGELFF. The CDR3 DNA reads as TGTGCCAGCAGCTTACAAGTAATCCACGGGGAGCTGTTTTTT. The chain joins TRBV7-2 to TRBJ2-2; D not certain. The CDR3 totals 14 residues. Per germline, CDR1 SGHTA and CDR2 FQGNSA. The V gene lost 2 bases and the J gene lost 7 bases, with 11 bases spanning the gap.

The chain links TRBV7-2 to TRBJ2-2; D uncertain. This CDR3 region has 15 residues. Trimming removed 6 bases from V and 6 bases from J, with 17 bases in between. Germline V gene lookup returns CDR1 SGHTA and CDR2 FQGNSA. The CDR3 coding sequence is TGTGCCAGCAGGACGCATCCCTCGCGAGCCGGGGAGCTGTTTTTT. Translated, it gives CASRTHPSRAGELFF.

This clonotype was counted a few times. The chain couples TRBV7-2 to TRBJ2-7; TRBD1 aligns across 7 bases. The V and J ends lost 1 base and 5 bases, in that order; junction bases with no gene match: 8. The CDR3 has 15 amino acids. Germline values: CDR1 SGHTA, CDR2 FQGNSA. The CDR3 loop is CASSLGDRAFHEQYF. In DNA, the CDR3 is TGTGCCAGCAGCTTAGGAGACAGGGCTTTCCACGAGCAGTACTTC. Full variable domain (missing parts from reference TRBV7-2 and TRBJ2-7): GAGVSQSPSNKVTEKGKDVELRCDPISGHTALYWYRQSLGQGLEFLIYFQGNSAPDKSGLPSDRFSAERTGGSVSTLTIQRTQQEDSAVYLCASSLGDRAFHEQYFGPGTRLTVT.